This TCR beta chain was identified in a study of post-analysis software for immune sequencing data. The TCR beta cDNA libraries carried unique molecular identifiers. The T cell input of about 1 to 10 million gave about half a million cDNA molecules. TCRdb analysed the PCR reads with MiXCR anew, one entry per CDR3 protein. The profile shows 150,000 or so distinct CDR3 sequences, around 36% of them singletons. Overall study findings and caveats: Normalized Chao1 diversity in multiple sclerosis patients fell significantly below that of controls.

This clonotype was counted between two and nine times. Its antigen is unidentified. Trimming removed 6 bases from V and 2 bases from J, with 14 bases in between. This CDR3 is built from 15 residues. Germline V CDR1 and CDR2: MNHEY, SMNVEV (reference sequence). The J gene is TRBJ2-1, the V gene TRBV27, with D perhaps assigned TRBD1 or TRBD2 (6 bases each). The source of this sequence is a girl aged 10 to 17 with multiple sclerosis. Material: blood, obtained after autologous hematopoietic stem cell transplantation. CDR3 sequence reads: CASSPRGVTYNEQFF. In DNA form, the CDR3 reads TGTGCCAGCAGCCCAAGGGGGGTCACCTACAATGAGCAGTTCTTC.